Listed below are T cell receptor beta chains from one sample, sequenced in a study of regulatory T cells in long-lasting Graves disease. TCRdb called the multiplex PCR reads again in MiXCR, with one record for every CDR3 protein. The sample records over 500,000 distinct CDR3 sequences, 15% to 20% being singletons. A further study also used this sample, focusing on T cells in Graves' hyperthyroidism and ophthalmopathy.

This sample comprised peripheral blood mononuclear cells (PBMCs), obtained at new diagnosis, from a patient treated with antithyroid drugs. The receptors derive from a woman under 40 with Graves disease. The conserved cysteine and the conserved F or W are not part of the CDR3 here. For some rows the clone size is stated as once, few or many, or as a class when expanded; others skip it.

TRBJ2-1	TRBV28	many	ASSHAAGNEQF
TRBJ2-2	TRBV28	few	ASRDDTNTGELF
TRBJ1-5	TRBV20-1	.	SALPGQGGPNQPQH
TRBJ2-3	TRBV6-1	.	ASGGFRADTQY
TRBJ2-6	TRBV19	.	ASSIQGGTGANVLT
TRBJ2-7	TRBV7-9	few	ASSLPGALYEQY
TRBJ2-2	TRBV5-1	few	ASSGGQGLTGELF
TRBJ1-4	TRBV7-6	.	ASSSQTREKLF
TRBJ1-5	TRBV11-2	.	ASSLGNRSNQPQH
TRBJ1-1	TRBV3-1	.	ASSPGGGLTEAF
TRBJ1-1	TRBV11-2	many	ASSLDLTAGKAF
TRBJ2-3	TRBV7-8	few	ASSLRGLRNTDTQY
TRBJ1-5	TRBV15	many	ATSRDGTSNQPQH
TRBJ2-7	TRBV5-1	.	ASSLAPRASYEQY
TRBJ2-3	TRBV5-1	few	ASSFLAGVQDTQY
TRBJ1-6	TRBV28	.	ASKSGTGDSPLH